The T cell receptor beta chain described here comes from a study of response to subunit inactivated influenza vaccine. This clonotype was counted only a few times. Germline CDR1 reads KGHDR; CDR2 reads SFDVKD. The CDR3 consists of 18 residues. V shed 1 base, J shed 5 bases, and the junction held 9 bases outside the gene matches. TCRdb called the RT-PCR reads again in MiXCR, with one record for every CDR3 protein. This sample has roughly 620,000 distinct CDR3 sequences, with 11% found just once. This sample was also put to use in a study of T cells expressing NK-cell markers. That source reports: With UMIs, 5'RACE template switching was used to make TCR beta cDNA.

The clonotype originates from a man aged 45-65 years who received an inactivated influenza vaccine. V is TRBV24-1 and J is TRBJ2-2, with 10 bases that match TRBD2. The material sequenced was PBMCs from blood, taken on the day of vaccination. The CDR3 nucleotides read TGTGCCACCAGTGATTTCGGAAGCGGGGGGGCCTTTACCGGGGAGCTGTTTTTT. This codes for CATSDFGSGGAFTGELFF.